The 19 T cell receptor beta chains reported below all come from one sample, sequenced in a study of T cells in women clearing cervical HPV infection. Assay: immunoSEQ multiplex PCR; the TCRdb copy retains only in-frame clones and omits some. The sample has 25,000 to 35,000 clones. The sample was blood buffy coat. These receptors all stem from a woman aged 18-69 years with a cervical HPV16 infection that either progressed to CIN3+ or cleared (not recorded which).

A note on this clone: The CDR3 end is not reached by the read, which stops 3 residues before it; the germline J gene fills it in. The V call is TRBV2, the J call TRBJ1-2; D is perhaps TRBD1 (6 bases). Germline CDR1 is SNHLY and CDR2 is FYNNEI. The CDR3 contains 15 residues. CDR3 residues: CASSTLIQGPSDYTF. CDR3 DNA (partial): TGTGCCAGCAGTACTCTCATACAGGGCCCGTCCGAC.

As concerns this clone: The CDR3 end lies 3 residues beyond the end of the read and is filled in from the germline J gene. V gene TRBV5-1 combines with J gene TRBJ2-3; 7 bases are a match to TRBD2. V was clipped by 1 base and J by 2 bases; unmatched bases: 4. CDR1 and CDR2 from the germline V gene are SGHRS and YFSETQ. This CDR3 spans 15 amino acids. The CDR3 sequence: CASSLLAVNTDTQYF. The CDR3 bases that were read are TGCGCCAGCAGCTTGCTAGCGGTGAACACAGATACG.

This chain's CDR3 is CASSFGPSYDYTF. The CDR3 bases that were read are TGTGCCAGCAGCTTTGGGCCTTCCTACGAC. The chain combines TRBV7-6 with TRBJ1-2; no clear D. Coverage ceases 3 residues before the CDR3 finishes, and the germline J gene fills in the end. This CDR3 spans 13 amino acids. CDR1 SGHVS and CDR2 FNYEAQ come from the germline V gene.

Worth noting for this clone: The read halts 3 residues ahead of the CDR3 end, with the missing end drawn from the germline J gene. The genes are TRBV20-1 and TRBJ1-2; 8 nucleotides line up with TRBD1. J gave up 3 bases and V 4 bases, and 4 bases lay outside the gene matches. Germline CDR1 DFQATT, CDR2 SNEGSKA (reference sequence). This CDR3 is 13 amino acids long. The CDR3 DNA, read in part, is TGCAGTGCTATCGGACAGGGCTACTATGGC. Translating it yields CSAIGQGYYG. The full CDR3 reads CSAIGQGYYGYTF.

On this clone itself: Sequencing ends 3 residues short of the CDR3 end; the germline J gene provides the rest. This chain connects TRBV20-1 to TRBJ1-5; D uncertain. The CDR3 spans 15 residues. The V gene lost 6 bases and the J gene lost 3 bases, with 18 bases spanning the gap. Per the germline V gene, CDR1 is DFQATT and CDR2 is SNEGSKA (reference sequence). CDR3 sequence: CSAPWVAGFNQPQHF. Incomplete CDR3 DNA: TGCAGTGCACCTTGGGTGGCAGGATTCAATCAGCCC.

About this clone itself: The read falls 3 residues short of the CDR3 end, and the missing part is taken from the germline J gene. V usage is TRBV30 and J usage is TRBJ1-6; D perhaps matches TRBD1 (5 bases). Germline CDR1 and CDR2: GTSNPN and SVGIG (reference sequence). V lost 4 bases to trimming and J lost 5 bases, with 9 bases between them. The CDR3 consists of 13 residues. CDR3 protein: CAWTRTNNSPLHF. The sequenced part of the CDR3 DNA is TGTGCCTGGACCCGGACAAATAATTCACCC.

The CDR3 sequence: CASSNPGQQETQYF. The covered CDR3 bases are TGTGCCAGCAGCAACCCGGGACAGCAAGAGACC. This rearrangement joins TRBV5-8 to TRBJ2-5; 7 bases map to TRBD1. The CDR3 end lies 3 residues beyond the end of the read and is filled in from the germline J gene. The CDR3 is made up of 14 amino acids. From germline, CDR1 is SGHTS and CDR2 YDEGEE. V lost 4 bases to trimming and J lost 2 bases; unmatched junction nucleotides: 5.

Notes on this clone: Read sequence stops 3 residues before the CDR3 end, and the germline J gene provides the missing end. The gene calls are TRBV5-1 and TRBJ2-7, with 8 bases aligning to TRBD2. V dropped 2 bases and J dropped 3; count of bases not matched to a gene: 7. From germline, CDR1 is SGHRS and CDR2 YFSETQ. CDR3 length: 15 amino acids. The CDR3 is CASSLRRGANYEQYF. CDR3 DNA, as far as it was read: TGCGCCAGCAGCTTACGGCGGGGGGCAAACTACGAG.

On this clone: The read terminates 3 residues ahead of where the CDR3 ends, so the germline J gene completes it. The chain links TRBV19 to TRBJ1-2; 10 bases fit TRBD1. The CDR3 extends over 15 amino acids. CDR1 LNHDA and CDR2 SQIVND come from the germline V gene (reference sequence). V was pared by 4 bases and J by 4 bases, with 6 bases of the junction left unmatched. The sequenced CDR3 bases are TGTGCCAGTAGTACCCCGACAGGGGGCAGCTATGGC. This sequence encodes CASSTPTGGSYG. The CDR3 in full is CASSTPTGGSYGYTF.

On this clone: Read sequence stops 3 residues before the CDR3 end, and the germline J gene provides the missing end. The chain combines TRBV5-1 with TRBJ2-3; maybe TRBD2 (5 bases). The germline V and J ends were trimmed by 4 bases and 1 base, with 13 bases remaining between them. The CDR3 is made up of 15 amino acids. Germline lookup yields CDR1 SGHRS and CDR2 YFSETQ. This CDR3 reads CASSPGQAGTDTQYF. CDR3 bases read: TGCGCCAGCAGCCCCGGCCAAGCGGGCACAGATACG.

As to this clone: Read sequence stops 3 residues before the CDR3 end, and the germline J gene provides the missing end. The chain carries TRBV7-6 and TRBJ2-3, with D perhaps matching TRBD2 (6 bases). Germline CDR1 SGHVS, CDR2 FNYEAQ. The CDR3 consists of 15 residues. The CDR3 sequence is CASSLGVGGEETQYF. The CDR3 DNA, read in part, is TGTGCCAGCAGCTTAGGGGTTGGCGGGGAAGAGACG. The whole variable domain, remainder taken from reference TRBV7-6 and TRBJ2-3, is GAGVSQSPRYKVTKRGQDVALRCDPISGHVSLYWYRQALGQGPEFLTYFNYEAQQDKSGLPNDRFSAERPEGSISTLTIQRTEQRDSAMYRCASSLGVGGEETQYFGPGTRLTVL.

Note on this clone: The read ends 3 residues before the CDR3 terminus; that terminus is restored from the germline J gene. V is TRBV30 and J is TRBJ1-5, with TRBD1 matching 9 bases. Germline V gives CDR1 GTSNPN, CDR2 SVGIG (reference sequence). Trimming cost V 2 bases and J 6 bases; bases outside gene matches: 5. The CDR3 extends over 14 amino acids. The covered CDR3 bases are TGTGCCTGGAGTCCGGGACAGGGAAGTCAGCCC. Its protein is CAWSPGQGSQP. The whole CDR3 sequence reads CAWSPGQGSQPQHF.

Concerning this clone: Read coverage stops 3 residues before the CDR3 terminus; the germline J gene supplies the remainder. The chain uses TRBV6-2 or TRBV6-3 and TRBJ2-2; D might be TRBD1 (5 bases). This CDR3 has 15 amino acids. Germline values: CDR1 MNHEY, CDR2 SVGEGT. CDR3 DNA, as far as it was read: TGTGCCAGCAGCCCTTGGGCAGGGAAAAATGAAAAG. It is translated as CASSPWAGKNEK. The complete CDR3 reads CASSPWAGKNEKLFF.

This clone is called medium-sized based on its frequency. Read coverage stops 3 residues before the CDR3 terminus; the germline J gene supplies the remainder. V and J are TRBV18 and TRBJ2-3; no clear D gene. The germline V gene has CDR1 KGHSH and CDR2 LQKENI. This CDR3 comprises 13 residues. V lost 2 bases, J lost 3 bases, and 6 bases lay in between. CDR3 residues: CASSPMSTDTQYF. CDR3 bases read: TGTGCCAGCTCACCAATGTCAACAGATACG.

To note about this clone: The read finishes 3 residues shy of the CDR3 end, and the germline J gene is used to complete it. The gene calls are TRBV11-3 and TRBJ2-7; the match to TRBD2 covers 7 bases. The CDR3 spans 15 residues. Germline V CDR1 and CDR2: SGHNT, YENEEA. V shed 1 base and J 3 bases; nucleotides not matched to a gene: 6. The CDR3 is CASSLVGGRIYEQYF. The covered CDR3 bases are TGTGCCAGCAGCTTAGTCGGCGGGAGAATCTACGAG.

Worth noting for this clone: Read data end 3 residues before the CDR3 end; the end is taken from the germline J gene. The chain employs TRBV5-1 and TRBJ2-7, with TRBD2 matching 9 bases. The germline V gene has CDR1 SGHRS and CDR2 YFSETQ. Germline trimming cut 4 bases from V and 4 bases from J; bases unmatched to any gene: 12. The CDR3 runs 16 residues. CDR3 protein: CASSAAGGLTPYEQYF. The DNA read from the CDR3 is TGCGCCAGCAGCGCCGCGGGGGGGCTCACTCCATACGAG.

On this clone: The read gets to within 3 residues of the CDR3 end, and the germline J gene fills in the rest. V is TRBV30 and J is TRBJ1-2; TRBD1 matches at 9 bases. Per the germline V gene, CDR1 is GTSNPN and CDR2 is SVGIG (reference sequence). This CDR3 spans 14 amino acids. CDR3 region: CAWSVIGTGNDYTF. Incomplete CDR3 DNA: TGTGCCTGGAGTGTAATAGGGACAGGGAACGAC.

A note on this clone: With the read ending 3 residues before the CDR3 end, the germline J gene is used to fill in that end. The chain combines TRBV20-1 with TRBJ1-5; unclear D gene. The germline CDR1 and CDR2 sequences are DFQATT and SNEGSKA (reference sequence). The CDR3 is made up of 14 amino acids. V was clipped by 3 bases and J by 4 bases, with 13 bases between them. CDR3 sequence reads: CSARSFGPNQPQHF. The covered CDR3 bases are TGCAGTGCTAGGTCCTTCGGTCCGAATCAGCCC.

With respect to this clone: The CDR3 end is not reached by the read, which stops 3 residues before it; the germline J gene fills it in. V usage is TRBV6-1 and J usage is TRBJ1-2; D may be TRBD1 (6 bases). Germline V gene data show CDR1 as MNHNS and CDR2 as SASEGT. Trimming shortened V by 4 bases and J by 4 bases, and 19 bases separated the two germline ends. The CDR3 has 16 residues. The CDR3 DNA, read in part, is TGTGCCAGCAGTGGGACAGTAGGGCTTCGGGCCTATGGC. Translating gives CASSGTVGLRAYG. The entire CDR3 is CASSGTVGLRAYGYTF.